The 10 T cell receptor beta chains presented below share a single source sample, sequenced in a study of T-cell memory formation after mild COVID-19. MiXCR, applied by TCRdb to the 5' RACE reads, yields one record per CDR3 protein. The table records 340,000 or so distinct CDR3 sequences, over 10% of them present only once. The sequencing sample was made of PBMCs or a T cell subset sorted from them (not recorded which). All receptors come from a man aged 18 to 29 who had mild COVID-19 (a few samples of this study predate the infection). Cell type and time point are not known.

This clonotype has only a few counts. The gene calls are TRBV6-5 and TRBJ1-5; 9 bases are a match to TRBD1. The CDR3 is made up of 14 amino acids. J gave up 1 base and V 11 bases, and 6 bases lay outside the gene matches. The germline V gene has CDR1 MNHEY and CDR2 SVGAGI. The CDR3 sequence is CAVGTGSSNQPQHF. CDR3 sequence (DNA): TGTGCCGTCGGGACAGGGAGCAGCAATCAGCCCCAGCATTTT.

The genes are TRBV13 and TRBJ2-5; unclear D gene. This CDR3 has 12 residues. Germline loops: CDR1 PRHDT, CDR2 FYEKMQ (reference sequence). V dropped 7 bases and J dropped 5 bases, with 11 bases sitting between them. CDR3 sequence reads: CASTGLRETQYF. As DNA, the CDR3 is TGTGCCAGCACAGGCTTGAGGGAGACCCAGTACTTC.

This chain links TRBV29-1 with TRBJ2-1, with D tentatively TRBD1 or TRBD2 (5 bases each). The CDR3 has 14 residues. V was trimmed by 8 bases and J by 7 bases, leaving 21 bases between them. Germline loops: CDR1 SQVTM, CDR2 ANQGSEA. The CDR3 coding sequence is TGCAGCTCATTGACTCGGGGCAGACAAAATGAGCAGTTCTTC. It yields the protein CSSLTRGRQNEQFF.

Many counts were recorded for this clonotype. The chain joins TRBV20-1 to TRBJ2-1; 16 bases agree with TRBD2. Germline values: CDR1 DFQATT, CDR2 SNEGSKA (reference sequence). V was clipped by 3 bases and J by 7 bases; unmatched bases: 3. The CDR3 has 15 amino acids. CDR3 coding DNA: TGCAGTGCTAGGAGGGGACTAGCGGGGGGGAATGAGCAGTTCTTC. Encoded protein: CSARRGLAGGNEQFF.

CDR3 bases: TGCAGCGCTCAGGGAGGGGAGAACACTGAAGCTTTCTTT. Encoded protein: CSAQGGENTEAFF. V usage is TRBV29-1 and J usage is TRBJ1-1; possible D gene TRBD1, 5 bases. CDR3 length equals 13 residues. CDR1 and CDR2 (germline): SQVTM, ANQGSEA. Between the trimmed V and J ends, which lost 7 bases and 1 base, there was a span of 13 bases.

The chain couples TRBV9 to TRBJ1-5; no definite D call. This CDR3 is built from 15 residues. The V end lost 0 bases, the J end lost 2 bases, and 9 bases lay between the germline ends. Per germline, CDR1 SGDLS and CDR2 YYNGEE. CDR3 in DNA: TGTGCCAGCAGCGTAGGTGCTAGCGGCAATCAGCCCCAGCATTTT. It codes for CASSVGASGNQPQHF.

This clonotype was observed a handful of times. J is TRBJ2-3 and V is TRBV9; no reliable D call. Germline-derived CDR1 and CDR2 are SGDLS and YYNGEE. This CDR3 has 13 amino acids. V was clipped by 0 bases and J by 2 bases, with 4 bases between them. The CDR3 region has the DNA TGTGCCAGCAGCGTAGCAGTCACAGATACGCAGTATTTT. It translates to CASSVAVTDTQYF. Full variable domain (outside the CDR3, taken from reference TRBV9 and TRBJ2-3): DSGVTQTPKHLITATGQRVTLRCSPRSGDLSVYWYQQSLDQGLQFLIQYYNGEERAKGNILERFSAQQFPDLHSELNLSSLELGDSALYFCASSVAVTDTQYFGPGTRLTVL.

V gene TRBV7-9 combines with J gene TRBJ2-1; D uncertain. There are 14 residues in the CDR3. The V and J ends lost 4 bases and 9 bases respectively, with 16 bases between them. Looked up from germline, CDR1 is SEHNR and CDR2 is FQNEAQ (reference sequence). The chain's CDR3 is CASSSQNTVGEQFF. For the CDR3, the DNA is TGTGCCAGCAGCTCCCAGAATACTGTAGGTGAGCAGTTCTTC.

The chain employs TRBV12-3 or TRBV12-4 and TRBJ1-4; 10 bases align to TRBD1. Trimming cost V 5 bases and J 6 bases; bases outside gene matches: 9. This CDR3 region has 16 residues. In DNA form, the CDR3 reads TGTGCCAGCAGTCAAGGACAGGGGGGGGCGCATGAAAAACTGTTTTTT. This translates into CASSQGQGGAHEKLFF.

This clonotype came up a few times. The J gene is TRBJ2-1, the V gene TRBV12-3 or TRBV12-4; a weak D match, TRBD2 (5 bases). V was cut by 2 bases and J by 6 bases, with 11 bases left in between. The CDR3 is made up of 14 amino acids. Here the CDR3 reads CASSLNLLGNEQFF. In DNA form, the CDR3 reads TGTGCCAGCAGTTTAAATTTACTAGGCAATGAGCAGTTCTTC.